This is a list of T cell receptor beta chains from one sample in a study of cytomegalovirus exposure and HLA in healthy donors. Method: immunoSEQ multiplex PCR; TCRdb's copy keeps in-frame clones and lacks some. The data contain about 130,000 clones, roughly 85% of them singletons. The sequencing input was PBMCs. These receptors originate from a man aged 18-30 years in good health and CMV-seropositive. Both conserved end residues are part of each CDR3. Fields, in order: D gene, clone size, V gene, J gene, CDR3 protein, CDR3 DNA. D genes are given only for firm matches. Size tells how often a clone was seen (once, few, many) or the class of an expanded clone, and some rows leave it out.

>NA|NA|TRBV10-3|TRBJ1-1
CAIRPGTWNTEAFF
TGTGCCATCAGACCAGGGACATGGAACACTGAAGCTTTCTTT
>TRBD1|NA|TRBV5-1|TRBJ1-3
CASSLGQKFSGNTIYF
TGCGCCAGCAGCCTGGGACAGAAGTTCTCTGGAAACACCATATATTTT
>TRBD2|NA|TRBV7-3|TRBJ2-1
CASSVTSDNEQFF
TGTGCCAGCAGCGTGACTAGCGATAATGAGCAGTTCTTC
>TRBD1|NA|TRBV2|TRBJ1-2
CASERSSTGESVGYTF
TGTGCCAGCGAGAGGTCTTCGACAGGGGAGTCGGTAGGCTACACCTTC
>NA|once|TRBV7-6|TRBJ1-1
CASSFSPIGTNTEAFF
TGTGCCAGCAGCTTTTCTCCCATCGGGACAAACACTGAAGCTTTCTTT
>TRBD2|NA|TRBV7-2|TRBJ2-7
CASSFASGGYEQYF
TGTGCCAGCAGCTTCGCTAGCGGTGGATACGAGCAGTACTTC
>NA|NA|TRBV5-1|TRBJ2-7
CASSFQDISGEQYF
TGCGCCAGCAGCTTCCAGGACATTTCGGGCGAGCAGTACTTC
>NA|NA|TRBV9|TRBJ1-3
CASSVGYLSGNTIYF
TGTGCCAGCAGCGTAGGCTACCTCTCTGGAAACACCATATATTTT
>NA|NA|TRBV6-6|TRBJ2-2
CASSLTGELFF
TGTGCCAGCAGTTTAACCGGGGAGCTGTTTTTT
>TRBD1|few|TRBV30|TRBJ1-1
CAWRDGTVNTEAFF
TGTGCCTGGAGGGACGGGACAGTGAACACTGAAGCTTTCTTT
>NA|NA|TRBV7-9|TRBJ1-2
CASSLGGSDSNYGYTF
TGTGCCAGCAGCTTAGGAGGGTCAGATTCCAACTATGGCTACACCTTC
>NA|NA|TRBV5-1|TRBJ2-1
CASTGDYNEQFF
TGCGCCAGCACAGGGGACTACAATGAGCAGTTCTTC
>NA|NA|TRBV7-6|TRBJ2-7
CASSLNGFGEQYF
TGTGCCAGCAGCTTAAACGGTTTCGGCGAGCAGTACTTC
>NA|NA|TRBV20-1|TRBJ1-5
CSAAGGQPQHF
TGCAGTGCAGCGGGGGGCCAGCCCCAGCATTTT
>TRBD1|NA|TRBV29-1|TRBJ2-2
CSVPGQGAGELFF
TGCAGCGTTCCAGGACAGGGTGCCGGGGAGCTGTTTTTT
>TRBD1|NA|TRBV2|TRBJ1-2
CASSATGYYGYTF
TGTGCCAGCAGTGCGACAGGGTACTATGGCTACACCTTC
>NA|NA|TRBV10-3|TRBJ2-2
CAISGGQSNTGELFF
TGTGCCATCAGTGGAGGACAGTCGAACACCGGGGAGCTGTTTTTT
>TRBD1|NA|TRBV25-1|TRBJ1-1
CASSGGRQGRDTEAFF
TGTGCCAGCAGTGGGGGGAGACAGGGGAGGGACACTGAAGCTTTCTTT
>TRBD2|NA|TRBV2|TRBJ2-1
CASRPGLAVLSHNEQFF
TGTGCCAGCAGGCCGGGACTAGCGGTATTATCCCACAATGAGCAGTTCTTC
>NA|few|TRBV5-1|TRBJ2-1
CASSLASLSYNEQFF
TGCGCCAGCAGCCTGGCTTCACTCTCCTACAATGAGCAGTTCTTC
>TRBD2|few|TRBV7-8|TRBJ2-7
CASSSSTSGGYYSYEQYF
TGTGCCAGCAGCTCGTCGACTAGCGGGGGATACTACTCCTACGAGCAGTACTTC
>NA|NA|TRBV13|TRBJ1-2
CASRFSLYGYTF
TGTGCCAGCCGTTTTTCACTCTATGGCTACACCTTC
>TRBD2|NA|TRBV28|TRBJ2-2
CASTTSGGTGELFF
TGTGCCTCAACGACTAGCGGGGGAACCGGGGAGCTGTTTTTT
>TRBD1|few|TRBV19|TRBJ2-7
CASSLGQGKGYEQYF
TGTGCCAGTAGTCTGGGACAGGGGAAGGGATACGAGCAGTACTTC
>TRBD2|NA|TRBV29-1|TRBJ2-7
CSVEDERGPSYEQYF
TGCAGCGTTGAAGATGAGCGGGGTCCCTCCTACGAGCAGTACTTC
>NA|NA|TRBV5-1|TRBJ2-1
CASSLPVDPTYNEQFF
TGCGCCAGCAGCCTCCCAGTCGATCCGACCTACAATGAGCAGTTCTTC
>NA|NA|TRBV6-1|TRBJ1-2
CASSGQFTQEANYGYTF
TGTGCCAGCAGTGGGCAGTTTACTCAGGAAGCTAACTATGGCTACACCTTC
>TRBD1|NA|TRBV30|TRBJ2-7
CASRLPQGSYEQYF
TGTGCCTCCCGCCTACCACAGGGGTCCTACGAGCAGTACTTC
>TRBD2|NA|TRBV7-9|TRBJ2-7
CASSLGGGLVEQYF
TGTGCCAGCAGCTTAGGGGGGGGACTAGTTGAGCAGTACTTC
>NA|NA|TRBV27|TRBJ2-7
CASSFGGRSYEQYF
TGTGCCAGCAGTTTTGGGGGGAGAAGCTACGAGCAGTACTTC
>NA|NA|TRBV7-9|TRBJ1-4
CASSSPSLKGFNEKLFF
TGTGCCAGCAGCTCCCCGAGTCTCAAGGGGTTCAATGAAAAACTGTTTTTT
>NA|NA|TRBV27|TRBJ1-2
CASSSEGPYGYTF
TGTGCCAGCAGTTCGGAGGGACCCTATGGCTACACCTTC
>NA|NA|TRBV27|TRBJ1-1
CASRAVGGNTEAFF
TGTGCCAGCAGGGCAGTAGGCGGAAACACTGAAGCTTTCTTT
>NA|NA|TRBV4-2|TRBJ2-5
CASSPQGKGPKETQYF
TGTGCCAGCAGCCCCCAGGGTAAGGGCCCAAAAGAGACCCAGTACTTC
>NA|NA|TRBV7-9|TRBJ1-6
CASGTTAYNSPLHF
TGTGCCAGCGGTACTACGGCCTATAATTCACCCCTCCACTTT
>NA|NA|TRBV14|TRBJ1-6
CASSQRYRESPLHF
TGTGCCAGCAGCCAACGGTATCGGGAATCACCCCTCCACTTT
>TRBD1|NA|TRBV7-6|TRBJ1-1
CASSLDTGTGYEAFF
TGTGCCAGCAGCTTGGACACCGGGACAGGCTATGAAGCTTTCTTT
>NA|NA|TRBV27|TRBJ1-2
CASSTGGMSGYTF
TGTGCCAGCAGTACGGGAGGGATGAGTGGCTACACCTTC
>TRBD2|NA|TRBV10-3|TRBJ2-5
CAISPSGGPQETQYF
TGTGCCATCAGTCCTAGCGGGGGCCCGCAAGAGACCCAGTACTTC
>NA|NA|TRBV28|TRBJ2-7
CASSLTYVYEQYF
TGTGCCAGCAGTTTAACCTACGTCTACGAGCAGTACTTC
>TRBD1|NA|TRBV28|TRBJ2-2
CASSTPTGLYGELFF
TGTGCCAGCAGTACTCCGACAGGGCTTTACGGGGAGCTGTTTTTT
>TRBD1|NA|TRBV28|TRBJ2-7
CASSPHSGGLSYEQYF
TGTGCCAGCAGCCCGCACTCAGGGGGTCTCTCCTACGAGCAGTACTTC
>TRBD2|NA|TRBV19|TRBJ2-7
CASSPSTSGYSYEQYF
TGTGCCAGTAGTCCCTCGACTAGCGGATACTCCTACGAGCAGTACTTC
>NA|NA|TRBV7-9|TRBJ2-3
CASSSGLYTNTDTQYF
TGTGCCAGCAGCTCTGGACTTTATACAAACACAGATACGCAGTATTTT
>NA|NA|TRBV27|TRBJ1-2
CASSPSGWDGYTF
TGTGCCAGCAGTCCCTCGGGGTGGGATGGCTACACCTTC
>NA|NA|TRBV9|TRBJ2-7
CASSTHINEQYF
TGTGCCAGCAGCACCCACATCAACGAGCAGTACTTC
>NA|NA|TRBV6-1|TRBJ1-3
CASSTGLGNTIYF
TGTGCCAGCAGTACGGGTCTTGGAAACACCATATATTTT
>TRBD1|NA|TRBV5-1|TRBJ2-5
CASSSGTVRETQYF
TGCGCCAGCAGCTCGGGGACAGTAAGAGAGACCCAGTACTTC
>NA|NA|TRBV7-6|TRBJ1-1
CASTLGTGTEAFF
TGTGCCAGCACCCTGGGGACTGGGACTGAAGCTTTCTTT
>NA|NA|TRBV6-5|TRBJ2-3
CASSGDRTDTQYF
TGTGCCAGCTCGGGAGATCGCACAGATACGCAGTATTTT
>NA|NA|TRBV10-3|TRBJ2-6
CAISGNGVYGGSGANVLTF
TGTGCCATCAGTGGGAACGGGGTTTATGGTGGCTCTGGGGCCAACGTCCTGACTTTC
>TRBD2|NA|TRBV27|TRBJ2-3
CASQRGGTDTQYF
TGTGCAAGCCAGCGGGGGGGCACAGATACGCAGTATTTT
>NA|NA|TRBV30|TRBJ1-4
CAWSVPGHFNEKLFF
TGTGCCTGGAGTGTTCCGGGACACTTTAATGAAAAACTGTTTTTT
>TRBD1|NA|TRBV19|TRBJ1-5
CASSILQGNQPQHF
TGTGCCAGTAGTATCTTACAGGGGAATCAGCCCCAGCATTTT
>NA|NA|TRBV28|TRBJ2-7
CATLGSSYEQYF
TGTGCCACCTTGGGGAGCTCCTACGAGCAGTACTTC
>TRBD1|NA|TRBV2|TRBJ1-2
CASSDTGGASNGYTF
TGTGCCAGCAGTGATACAGGGGGCGCGTCGAATGGCTACACCTTC
>NA|NA|TRBV28|TRBJ2-3
CASTLASGSTDTQYF
TGTGCCAGCACCCTCGCCTCGGGAAGCACAGATACGCAGTATTTT
>NA|NA|TRBV2|TRBJ2-5
CASSEAWGNQETQYF
TGTGCCAGCAGTGAAGCGTGGGGCAACCAAGAGACCCAGTACTTC
>TRBD1|few|TRBV4-1|TRBJ2-7
CASSVVGDRAVEQYF
TGCGCCAGCAGCGTAGTGGGAGACAGGGCCGTCGAGCAGTACTTC